This T cell receptor beta chain came from a study of T cell clones after liver transplantation. About the research overall: Subjects received no induction therapy and standard immunosuppression until randomization at 12-24 months post-transplant. Tolerant meant at least one year fully off immunosuppression without liver enzymes above twice normal. Samples came pre-transplant, pre-randomization before withdrawal, and post-randomization after withdrawal ended. Study findings and constraints: The donor-reactive repertoire was only partly measurable in a couple of subjects, lacking donor cells.

Clones were read by immunoSEQ multiplex PCR, and TCRdb kept only the in-frame ones, dropping some. Here the sample spans 95,000 to 110,000 clones, around 84% being singletons. Germline lookup yields CDR1 LNHDA and CDR2 SQIVND (reference sequence). Losses at the gene ends were 1 base for V and 13 bases for J; bases not matched to a gene: 1. This CDR3 spans 13 amino acids. Notes on this clone: Its antigen is unknown.

The chain is built from TRBV19 and TRBJ2-1; 13 bases fit TRBD2. This clonotype was obtained from a human patient who received a liver transplant. The T cells may come from the graft donor. Sequenced material: CD4+ T cells from blood, taken 47 months after liver transplant. CDR3 bases: TGTGCCAGTAGTATAGGACTAGCGGGAGGACAGTTCTTC. It is translated as CASSIGLAGGQFF.